These 18 T cell receptor beta chains share one sample of origin, sequenced in a study of T cells after yellow fever vaccination. Each CDR3 protein gets one entry after TCRdb re-called the 5' RACE reads with MiXCR. Of a few hundred thousand distinct CDR3 sequences listed, 8.5% to 10% are singletons. This sample comprised CD4+ T cells sorted from PBMCs, obtained 5 days after the yellow fever booster vaccination. These receptors all come from a man aged 18 to 35 who received the YFV17D yellow fever vaccine.

This clonotype was found many times. In DNA, the CDR3 is TGCGCCAGCAGCCAAGGCACTACCCCTAACTATGGCTACACCTTC. Encoded protein: CASSQGTTPNYGYTF. The chain carries TRBV4-1 and TRBJ1-2, with D hard to call. Deletions cut 1 base from V and 0 bases from J, with 9 bases between. This CDR3 has 15 amino acids. Germline assignment: CDR1 MGHRA and CDR2 YSYEKL.

Only a few counts were recorded for this clonotype. V is TRBV7-9 and J is TRBJ2-7; TRBD1 or TRBD2 may be the D gene (6 bases each). Germline V lookup: CDR1 SEHNR, CDR2 FQNEAQ (reference sequence). This CDR3 region has 14 residues. Trimming pared 2 bases from V and 5 bases from J, leaving 13 bases between. The CDR3 loop is CASSLRGASDEQYV. The CDR3 bases are TGTGCCAGCAGCTTAAGGGGGGCTAGTGACGAGCAGTACGTC.

The chain has TRBV10-3 and TRBJ2-7; D is unclear. Germline-derived CDR1 and CDR2 are ENHRY and SYGVKD. The CDR3 runs to 13 residues. Deletions cut 4 bases from V and 0 bases from J, with 7 bases between. Written as DNA, the CDR3 is TGTGCCATCAGTGCGGGCCTCTCCTACGAGCAGTACGTC. Residues: CAISAGLSYEQYV.

About this clonotype: A much larger clone lies a single base off, so this may be a read error. This rearrangement joins TRBV5-4 to TRBJ2-1; TRBD2 matches 7 bases. J lost 12 bases, V lost 0 bases, and 12 bases had no gene match. This CDR3 region has 15 residues. Germline lookup yields CDR1 SGHNT and CDR2 YYREEE (reference sequence). CDR3 protein: CASSLAKKGRDVQFF. CDR3 bases: TGTGCCAGCAGCTTGGCAAAAAAAGGGAGGGACGTGCAGTTCTTC.

The table lists this clonotype with many counts. The chain uses TRBV4-3 and TRBJ2-7; D unresolved. The CDR3 spans 10 residues. Looked up from germline, CDR1 is LGHNA and CDR2 is YSLEER. CDR3 amino acids: CVRLGYEQYV. DNA for the CDR3: TGCGTTCGATTGGGTTACGAGCAGTACGTC.

At least ten counts were recorded for this clonotype. This chain connects TRBV6-2 or TRBV6-3 to TRBJ2-6, with D possibly matching TRBD1 (5 bases). Per germline, CDR1 MNHEY and CDR2 SVGEGT. The length of the CDR3 is 14 residues. V lost 8 bases and J 0 bases, leaving 8 bases between the germline ends. The CDR3 nucleotides read TGTGCCAGCTTCCAGGGCTCTGGGGCCAACGTCCTGACTTTC. It specifies CASFQGSGANVLTF.

Only a few counts were recorded for this clonotype. V gene TRBV7-2 combines with J gene TRBJ1-1; D is undetermined. The CDR3 totals 13 residues. Germline CDR1 SGHTA, CDR2 FQGNSA. V dropped 2 bases and J dropped 3 bases, with 7 bases sitting between them. The CDR3 DNA sequence: TGTGCCAGCAGCTTATTGAGGGACACTGAAGCTTTCTTT. Its translation is CASSLLRDTEAFF.

This clonotype has a count of ten or more. The gene calls are TRBV7-2 and TRBJ2-5; D unclear. The CDR3 sequence is 11 residues long. The V and J ends lost 2 bases and 5 bases respectively, with 3 bases between them. CDR1 SGHTA and CDR2 FQGNSA come from the germline V gene. The CDR3 loop reads CASSLTETQYF. The CDR3 nucleotides are TGTGCCAGCAGCTTAACGGAGACCCAGTACTTC.

This clonotype appeared many times. The J gene is TRBJ1-5, the V gene TRBV6-2 or TRBV6-3; D unresolved. V gave up 5 bases and J gave up 5 bases, with 13 bases separating them. There are 14 residues in the CDR3. The germline V gene has CDR1 MNHEY and CDR2 SVGEGT. CDR3 in amino acids: CASSEASGYQPQHF. The DNA of the CDR3 is TGTGCCAGCAGTGAGGCCTCCGGGTATCAGCCCCAGCATTTT.

In its sample, this clonotype was seen a few times. The chain carries TRBV9 and TRBJ2-3, with 9 bases fitting TRBD1. V lost 0 bases and J lost 6; bases outside the gene matches: 8. The germline V gene has CDR1 SGDLS and CDR2 YYNGEE. The CDR3 runs 16 residues. CDR3 in amino acids: CASSVAAGQGRDTQYF. CDR3 bases: TGTGCCAGCAGCGTAGCCGCCGGACAGGGGAGGGATACGCAGTATTTT.

This clonotype has just a few counts. J is TRBJ1-2 and V is TRBV9; D call uncertain. Germline loops: CDR1 SGDLS, CDR2 YYNGEE. This CDR3 spans 13 amino acids. Trimming pared 3 bases from V and 8 bases from J, leaving 14 bases between. CDR3 loop: CASSESLIQGYTF. The CDR3 region has the DNA TGTGCCAGCAGCGAGTCCTTGATTCAAGGCTACACCTTC.

This clonotype was found many times. The rearrangement links TRBV7-3 to TRBJ2-1; D is possibly TRBD2 (6 bases). V was trimmed by 3 bases and J by 5 bases, leaving 11 bases between them. Germline assignment: CDR1 SGHTA and CDR2 FQGTGA. The CDR3 runs to 14 residues. The CDR3: CASSFYGSDNEQFF. DNA for the CDR3: TGTGCCAGCAGCTTCTACGGGAGCGACAATGAGCAGTTCTTC.

This clonotype turned up a few times. The CDR3 reads CASSQSGRNQPQHF. CDR3 in DNA: TGCGCCAGCAGCCAATCCGGGCGTAATCAGCCCCAGCATTTT. The gene calls are TRBV4-3 and TRBJ1-5; unclear D gene. The germline gives CDR1 LGHNA, CDR2 YSLEER. Trimming shortened V by 2 bases and J by 4 bases, and 9 bases separated the two germline ends. There are 14 residues in the CDR3.

This chain uses TRBV10-3 with TRBJ2-5, with no clear D. With 6 bases removed from V and 0 bases from J, the gap between germline ends came to 14 bases. Per germline, CDR1 ENHRY and CDR2 SYGVKD. The CDR3 contains 15 residues. CDR3: CAISRATKNQETQYF. CDR3 nucleotides: TGTGCCATCAGCCGGGCGACCAAAAACCAAGAGACCCAGTACTTC.

This clonotype was counted many times. At one boundary the junction diverges from the germline segment, which might be a read error. The V gene is TRBV12-3 or TRBV12-4, the J gene TRBJ2-5; tentatively, D is TRBD1 or TRBD2 (5 bases each). There are 13 residues in the CDR3. CDR3: CASSLAGRETQYF. The CDR3 DNA reads TGCGCCAGCAGCTTGGCAGGGAGAGAGACCCAGTACTTC.

This clonotype has just a few counts. The CDR3 spells CASSLAYSGYTF. Here the CDR3 DNA reads TGTGCCAGCAGCTTGGCCTATTCGGGCTACACCTTC. The chain combines TRBV5-6 with TRBJ1-2; D is unresolved. CDR3 length: 12 amino acids. CDR1 is SGHDT and CDR2 is YYEEEE in the germline V gene. V was pared by 0 bases and J by 8 bases, with 8 bases between.

This clonotype was seen many times. V is TRBV11-2 and J is TRBJ2-1, with D perhaps matching TRBD1 or TRBD2 (6 bases each). Germline CDR1 and CDR2: SGHAT and FQNNGV. Trimming cost V 5 bases and J 1 base, with 15 bases left between them. The CDR3 has 16 residues. CDR3 sequence: CASSHRGGLSYNEQFF. The CDR3 nucleotides are TGTGCCAGCAGCCATAGAGGGGGGCTGTCCTACAATGAGCAGTTCTTC.

This clonotype came up many times. The V gene is TRBV5-1, the J gene TRBJ1-1; D might be TRBD1 (5 bases). Trimming removed 0 bases at V and 3 bases at J, with 12 bases between. This CDR3 spans 15 amino acids. Per germline, CDR1 SGHRS and CDR2 YFSETQ. The CDR3 region has the DNA TGCGCCAGCAGCTTGGAAGGGGTTGGATACACTGAAGCTTTCTTT. This gives the protein CASSLEGVGYTEAFF. The full variable domain, rest sourced from reference TRBV5-1 and TRBJ1-1, is KAGVTQTPRYLIKTRGQQVTLSCSPISGHRSVSWYQQTPGQGLQFLFEYFSETQRNKGNFPGRFSGRQFSNSRSEMNVSTLELGDSALYLCASSLEGVGYTEAFFGQGTRLTVV.